This TCR beta chain comes out of a study of blood T cell repertoires in COVID-19. Study at large: PBMCs, B-cell-depleted T cells, or T cells were the source of the cDNA or gDNA that made up the material.

Under the authors' procedure: Nucleated cell counts were estimated from reference gene primer amplification. Clones were read by immunoSEQ multiplex PCR, and TCRdb kept only the in-frame ones, dropping some. V and J calls plus clone size are reproduced from that table; the DNA served to infer D and trimming. The sample includes under 300,000 clones, about nine tenths of them seen just once. Trimming at V came to 8 bases and at J to 0 bases, leaving 6 bases not matched to a gene. There are 14 residues in the CDR3. Germline CDR1 reads GTSNPN; CDR2 reads SVGIG (reference sequence). The chain uses TRBV30 and TRBJ2-3, with TRBD2 identical over 9 bases. The sequencing input was peripheral blood. The sequence came from a young man who had recovered from COVID-19. This CDR3 is CARQRGASTDTQYF. Here the CDR3 DNA reads TGTGCCAGGCAGCGGGGGGCAAGCACAGATACGCAGTATTTT.